The 26 T cell receptor beta chains presented below share a single source sample, sequenced in a study of a mutant IDH1 vaccine in newly diagnosed glioma. The method was immunoSEQ multiplex PCR; TCRdb's version includes in-frame clones alone and lacks a portion of them. The sample yields around 94,000 clones, nearly 90% seen once. The time point: week 47, end of study. A single vaccine dose contained 300 ug of mutant IDH1 20-mer peptide, and topical imiquimod was used with it. The antigens these receptors bind are not known. The input for sequencing was PBMCs, taken from a glioma patient whose treatment included an IDH1 peptide vaccine. The receptors shown here come from a woman between 45 and 60 years old with glioma.

This clone was observed a single time. The genes are TRBV27 and TRBJ2-3; 9 nucleotides align to TRBD2. The germline gives CDR1 MNHEY, CDR2 SMNVEV (reference sequence). Trimming cost V 1 base and J 0 bases; bases outside gene matches: 2. The CDR3 extends over 16 amino acids. CDR3 sequence: CASSLWGLASTDTQYF. The CDR3 coding sequence is TGTGCCAGCAGTTTATGGGGACTAGCTAGCACAGATACGCAGTATTTT.

This clone was seen once. Additional DNA sequences in this sample encode the identical CDR3. CDR3 nucleotide sequence: TGCGCCAGCAGTGAAGGGACTAGCGGGAACGCCAACACCGGGGAGCTGTTTTTT. This sequence encodes CASSEGTSGNANTGELFF. The chain links TRBV10-1 to TRBJ2-2, with 13 bases matching TRBD2. The V gene end was trimmed by 3 bases and the J gene end by 2 bases; junction bases not matched to a gene: 6. This CDR3 is built from 18 residues. Germline CDR1 is WNHNN and CDR2 is SYGVQD (reference sequence).

The chain is built from TRBV2 and TRBJ2-1; D ambiguous. V was clipped by 6 bases and J by 4 bases, with 4 bases between them. Per germline, CDR1 SNHLY and CDR2 FYNNEI. This CDR3 comprises 11 residues. The CDR3 region has the DNA TGTGCCAGCAGATTTTACAATGAGCAGTTCTTC. Translating gives CASRFYNEQFF.

The V call is TRBV11-3, the J call TRBJ2-3, with 13 bases identical to TRBD2. CDR1 is SGHNT and CDR2 is YENEEA in the germline V gene. This CDR3 contains 16 residues. The junction had 2 bases not matched to a gene; V was cut back by 1 base and J by 4 bases. The CDR3 spells CASSLGLAGGADTQYF. DNA for the CDR3: TGTGCCAGCAGCTTAGGACTAGCGGGAGGAGCAGATACGCAGTATTTT.

The V gene is TRBV15, the J gene TRBJ1-1; D gene ambiguous. The CDR3 loop spans 15 amino acids. V was pared by 3 bases and J by 0 bases, with 11 bases between. CDR1 is LNHNV, CDR2 YYDKDF, per germline (reference sequence). The CDR3 nucleotides are TGTGCCACCAGCAGGTCGTCGGGCGTGAACACTGAAGCTTTCTTT. Residues: CATSRSSGVNTEAFF.

This clone was found once. CDR3 nucleotides: TGTGCCAGCTCTGGGTCAGGGGGCAAGAAAAAACTGTTTTTT. Translated: CASSGSGGKKKLFF. The chain links TRBV28 to TRBJ1-4; 8 bases are a match to TRBD1. CDR1 and CDR2 from the germline V gene are MDHEN and SYDVKM. The CDR3 extends over 14 amino acids. V shed 8 bases and J 9 bases; nucleotides not matched to a gene: 11.

The CDR3 nucleotides are TGTGCCAGCGGCGTGAGTGAAGGACACACTGAAGCTTTCTTT. Residues: CASGVSEGHTEAFF. V and J are TRBV6-1 and TRBJ1-1; D call uncertain. Trimming took off 8 bases at V and 3 bases at J, with 16 bases between the two ends. The germline gives CDR1 MNHNS, CDR2 SASEGT. This CDR3 region has 14 residues.

The genes are TRBV12-5 and TRBJ1-1; D is ambiguous. CDR1 and CDR2 (germline): LGHNT, FRNRAP. Trimming stripped 1 base from V and 3 bases from J, with 9 bases between. The CDR3 sequence is 14 residues long. The CDR3 region is CASGLGGGHTEAFF. The CDR3 DNA is TGTGCTAGTGGTTTGGGGGGAGGCCACACTGAAGCTTTCTTT.

The rearrangement links TRBV6-5 to TRBJ2-3; 7 bases are shared with TRBD1. Germline V lookup: CDR1 MNHEY, CDR2 SVGAGI. The length of the CDR3 is 14 residues. Germline trimming cut 7 bases from V and 3 bases from J; bases unmatched to any gene: 7. CDR3 in DNA: TGTGCCAGCACCCCACAGGGGATAACAGATACGCAGTATTTT. It codes for CASTPQGITDTQYF.

This clone was found once. The chain has TRBV10-3 and TRBJ1-3; 8 nucleotides align to TRBD1. V lost 6 bases to trimming and J lost 2 bases; unmatched junction nucleotides: 6. The CDR3 consists of 15 residues. Germline loops: CDR1 ENHRY, CDR2 SYGVKD. CDR3 amino acids: CAISGQGGAGNTIYF. The CDR3 bases are TGTGCCATCAGCGGACAGGGTGGTGCTGGAAACACCATATATTTT.

This clone was recorded a few times. The chain recombines TRBV5-4 with TRBJ2-7; 8 bases line up with TRBD1. With 5 bases clipped from V and 6 bases from J, the junction kept 4 bases outside the gene matches. Looked up from germline, CDR1 is SGHNT and CDR2 is YYREEE (reference sequence). The CDR3 spans 12 residues. The DNA for the CDR3 is TGTGCCAGCAGAGTAACAGGGGGCGAGCAGTACTTC. Its translation is CASRVTGGEQYF.

V is TRBV10-1 and J is TRBJ1-1; D ambiguous. CDR3 length: 12 amino acids. The germline gives CDR1 WNHNN, CDR2 SYGVQD (reference sequence). Trimming took 0 bases from V and 8 from J, leaving 7 bases between them. The CDR3 is CASSESLGEAFF. Written as DNA, the CDR3 is TGCGCCAGCAGTGAGTCTTTGGGGGAAGCTTTCTTT.

The V call is TRBV12-5, the J call TRBJ2-2; tentatively, D is TRBD1 (5 bases). CDR3 length: 15 residues. Per the germline V gene, CDR1 is LGHNT and CDR2 is FRNRAP. The V end was cut by 8 bases, the J end by 0 bases, with 13 bases between. CDR3: CASKIRGTNTGELFF. The CDR3 DNA follows: TGTGCTAGTAAAATTAGGGGAACGAACACCGGGGAGCTGTTTTTT.

The V call is TRBV7-2, the J call TRBJ2-7; 9 bases align to TRBD2. Trimming cost V 3 bases and J 3 bases; bases outside gene matches: 9. The CDR3 is made up of 16 amino acids. Germline CDR1 is SGHTA and CDR2 is FQGNSA. The CDR3 sequence is CASSFKAGGSLYEQYF. CDR3 coding DNA: TGTGCCAGCAGCTTCAAAGCGGGAGGCAGCCTCTACGAGCAGTACTTC.

The V gene is TRBV28, the J gene TRBJ1-5, with D maybe TRBD1 (6 bases). CDR3 length equals 19 residues. Germline V CDR1 and CDR2: MDHEN, SYDVKM. V was pared by 5 bases and J by 4 bases, with 27 bases between. The CDR3 region has the DNA TGTGCCAGCAGTCCCCGCCCGGGGAGGGGGAAAGGAAATAATCAGCCCCAGCATTTT. Translated, it gives CASSPRPGRGKGNNQPQHF. The full variable domain, with the rest looked up from reference TRBV28 and TRBJ1-5, is DVKVTQSSRYLVKRTGEKVFLECVQDMDHENMFWYRQDPGLGLRLIYFSYDVKMKEKGDIPEGYSVSREKKERFSLILESASTNQTSMYLCASSPRPGRGKGNNQPQHFGDGTRLSIL.

The rearrangement links TRBV6-1 to TRBJ2-7, with 9 bases lining up with TRBD1. The germline gives CDR1 MNHNS, CDR2 SASEGT. With V trimmed by 7 bases and J by 0 bases, 7 bases remained unmatched. There are 15 residues in the CDR3. CDR3 protein: CASTRGQGSSYEQYF. The DNA of the CDR3 is TGTGCCAGCACCCGAGGACAGGGGAGCTCCTACGAGCAGTACTTC.

V and J are TRBV11-3 and TRBJ1-1; D is unclear. V was pared by 5 bases and J by 3 bases, with 13 bases between. The CDR3 runs 14 residues. CDR1 and CDR2 (germline): SGHNT, YENEEA. The DNA for the CDR3 is TGTGCCAGCAGCCGTGGTGGCGCAGACACTGAAGCTTTCTTT. This sequence encodes CASSRGGADTEAFF.

The rearrangement joins TRBV28 to TRBJ2-3, with D unclear. The ends were cut back, 6 bases at V and 3 bases at J, with 7 bases in the middle. CDR1 and CDR2 from the germline V gene are MDHEN and SYDVKM. The CDR3 is made up of 12 amino acids. CDR3 sequence (DNA): TGTGCCAGCAGCGGGTTGACAGATACGCAGTATTTT. This sequence encodes CASSGLTDTQYF.

J is TRBJ1-1 and V is TRBV27, with D tentatively TRBD1 (6 bases). The CDR3 is made up of 15 amino acids. V lost 4 bases to trimming and J lost 6 bases, with 18 bases between them. Germline V gene lookup returns CDR1 MNHEY and CDR2 SMNVEV (reference sequence). The CDR3 protein is CASSWTSGGRAEAFF. The CDR3, as DNA: TGTGCCAGCAGTTGGACCTCCGGGGGGCGGGCTGAAGCTTTCTTT.

The CDR3 protein is CASSFGQGINEQFF. CDR3 nucleotide sequence: TGCGCCAGCAGCTTTGGGCAGGGGATCAATGAGCAGTTCTTC. The rearrangement uses TRBV5-1 and TRBJ2-1; TRBD1 might be the D (6 bases). This CDR3 contains 14 residues. V lost 2 bases and J 6 bases, leaving 12 bases between the germline ends. Germline-derived CDR1 and CDR2 are SGHRS and YFSETQ.

This chain links TRBV7-6 with TRBJ1-6; D is unclear. The CDR3 spans 14 residues. The ends were cut back, 2 bases at V and 8 bases at J, with 10 bases in the middle. Germline CDR1 reads SGHVS; CDR2 reads FNYEAQ. CDR3 protein: CASSLSSFDSPLHF. The CDR3 DNA reads as TGTGCCAGCAGCTTATCGAGTTTTGATTCACCCCTCCACTTT.

This chain connects TRBV28 to TRBJ2-2; TRBD1 matches at 10 bases. The junction had 8 bases not matched to a gene; V was cut back by 6 bases and J by 4 bases. Germline-derived CDR1 and CDR2 are MDHEN and SYDVKM. The CDR3 length is 16 residues. The CDR3, as DNA: TGTGCCAGCAGATACTTCGGGACAGGGGTCACCGGGGAGCTGTTTTTT. This sequence encodes CASRYFGTGVTGELFF.

The table lists this clone with a count of one. The chain joins TRBV7-9 to TRBJ2-5; D unresolved. The CDR3 is 15 amino acids. V was pared by 5 bases and J by 4 bases, with 17 bases between. Germline loops: CDR1 SEHNR, CDR2 FQNEAQ (reference sequence). CDR3 amino acids: CASSNAVAARETQYF. The CDR3 DNA follows: TGTGCCAGCAGCAATGCGGTGGCGGCGCGAGAGACCCAGTACTTC. The variable domain in full, completed from reference TRBV7-9 and TRBJ2-5, reads DTGVSQNPRHKITKRGQNVTFRCDPISEHNRLYWYRQTLGQGPEFLTYFQNEAQLEKSRLLSDRFSAERPKGSFSTLEIQRTEQGDSAMYLCASSNAVAARETQYFGPGTRLLVL.

The chain employs TRBV7-2 and TRBJ2-3, with 7 bases aligning to TRBD2. The germline V gene encodes CDR1 SGHTA and CDR2 FQGNSA. CDR3 length: 15 residues. Unmatched junction bases numbered 8, after V lost 6 bases and J lost 2 bases. The CDR3 loop reads CASRTRDYITDTQYF. Here the CDR3 DNA reads TGTGCCAGCAGGACCCGGGACTATATCACAGATACGCAGTATTTT.

This sequence joins TRBV6-6 and TRBJ1-2; D not resolved. Germline CDR1 is MNHNY and CDR2 is SVGAGI (reference sequence). The CDR3 extends over 14 amino acids. The V end was cut by 6 bases, the J end by 4 bases, with 15 bases between. This CDR3 reads CASSLSVHRYGYTF. In nucleotides, the CDR3 is TGTGCCAGCAGCCTGAGCGTGCACCGCTATGGCTACACCTTC.

This chain joins TRBV9 and TRBJ2-7; TRBD2 matches at 11 bases. Trimming cost V 4 bases and J 3 bases; bases outside gene matches: 12. The CDR3 totals 17 residues. Per germline, CDR1 SGDLS and CDR2 YYNGEE. CDR3 nucleotide sequence: TGTGCCAGCAGCCCCCGGCCGGGACTAGCGGAGAGCTACGAGCAGTACTTC. Protein product: CASSPRPGLAESYEQYF.